This T cell receptor beta chain came from a study of shared clonotypes between healthy human individuals. As for this clone: The antigen is not known.

Assay execution took place at the deep level. The authors split each subset's genomic DNA evenly across several immunoSEQ plates. Libraries were prepared by immunoSEQ multiplex PCR; TCRdb keeps only in-frame clonotypes and omits some of them. The repertoire includes 700,000 to 950,000 clones, approximately 97% of them detected once, and roughly 0.23% sits in the top ten. Study results and caveats: Rarefaction analysis demonstrated incomplete sorted-subset sequencing notwithstanding large depth. The genetic and exposure-history diversity represented was limited by few donors.

Naive CD8 isolation took CD45RO-negative cells positively selected for CCR7 and excluded terminally differentiated effector memory CD45RA+ cells. CDR3 length: 16 residues. The germline CDR1 and CDR2 sequences are PRHDT and FYEKMQ (reference sequence). The J segment lost 8 bases and the V segment lost 5 bases, leaving 13 bases of the junction unmatched. This sequence originates from a man aged 30-40 years in good health. This chain uses TRBV13 with TRBJ2-1; 9 bases fit TRBD2. The specimen sequenced was naive CD8+ T cells sorted from blood. For the CDR3, the DNA is TGTGCCAGCAGCCCTCGACTAGCGGAGATGGGAGATGAGCAGTTCTTC. As protein: CASSPRLAEMGDEQFF. The variable domain in full, completed from reference TRBV13 and TRBJ2-1, reads AAGVIQSPRHLIKEKRETATLKCYPIPRHDTVYWYQQGPGQDPQFLISFYEKMQSDKGSIPDRFSAQQFSDYHSELNMSSLELGDSALYFCASSPRLAEMGDEQFFGPGTRLTVL.